The sequence of this T cell receptor (beta chain) was determined in a study of T cell responses to AZD1222 COVID-19 vaccine. The assay was immunoSEQ multiplex PCR, and TCRdb's table has in-frame clones only and misses some. The sample includes tens of thousands of clones, roughly 89% of them seen just once. The study's findings and limits: At baseline, seropositivity was found in only six or seven AZD1222 recipients. In all cases, repertoires were sampled only after the peak T cell response. After two AZD1222 doses, spike-specific TCR breadth and depth rose versus day 0.

A remark on this clone: Its specificity is not known.

Germline assignment: CDR1 LNHDA and CDR2 SQIVND (reference sequence). The V gene end was trimmed by 7 bases and the J gene end by 6 bases; junction bases not matched to a gene: 3. The CDR3 sequence is 13 residues long. The source was peripheral blood, collected on day 0 of AZD1222 vaccination. The rearrangement uses TRBV19 and TRBJ2-1, with 10 bases matching TRBD2. This receptor was identified in an adult in good health. The CDR3 nucleotides are TGTGCCAGTACAGGACTAGCGGTCAATGAGCAGTTCTTC. Translated, it gives CASTGLAVNEQFF.